These 20 T cell receptor beta chains originate from one sample sequenced in a study of cytomegalovirus exposure and HLA in healthy donors. Both 60 Vbeta primers and 13 Jbeta primers went into the PCR. Using immunoSEQ multiplex PCR, the repertoire was profiled, and TCRdb retains in-frame clones only, with some absent. The sample totals roughly 34,000 clones. Sequencing was carried out using PBMCs. These receptors all stem from a man aged 40-50 years in good health and CMV-seronegative.

The rearrangement joins TRBV12-5 to TRBJ1-1; tentatively, D is TRBD1 (5 bases). The CDR3 spans 13 residues. Germline V CDR1 and CDR2: LGHNT, FRNRAP. V was trimmed by 6 bases and J by 0 bases, leaving 8 bases between them. This CDR3 is CASGSTVNTEAFF. The CDR3 DNA reads as TGTGCTAGTGGCTCGACAGTGAACACTGAAGCTTTCTTT.

The gene calls are TRBV27 and TRBJ2-1, with 12 positions matching TRBD2. The CDR3 runs to 16 residues. Looked up from germline, CDR1 is MNHEY and CDR2 is SMNVEV (reference sequence). Trimming removed 1 base from V and 9 bases from J; junction bases left unmatched: 7. As DNA, the CDR3 is TGTGCCAGCAGTTTATTTCTAGCGGGAGGGCTGGGTGAGCAGTTCTTC. The encoded protein is CASSLFLAGGLGEQFF.

The rearrangement uses TRBV5-1 and TRBJ2-5; 9 nucleotides match TRBD2. J lost 2 bases, V lost 0 bases, and 5 bases had no gene match. From germline, CDR1 is SGHRS and CDR2 YFSETQ. The CDR3 is 16 residues long. CDR3 DNA: TGCGCCAGCAGCTTGGCTTGGACTAGCGTACAAGAGACCCAGTACTTC. Translating gives CASSLAWTSVQETQYF.

The chain joins TRBV4-2 to TRBJ2-5; 7 bases are a match to TRBD2. The CDR3 loop spans 15 amino acids. V gave up 5 bases and J gave up 4 bases; unmatched junction bases: 10. Germline V lookup: CDR1 LGHNA, CDR2 YNFKEQ. CDR3 nucleotide sequence: TGTGCCAGCAGCAAGGCAACTAGCGAGCGAGAGACCCAGTACTTC. Its translation: CASSKATSERETQYF.

The chain links TRBV5-1 to TRBJ2-5; 10 bases map to TRBD2. The V segment lost 5 bases and the J segment 5 bases; nucleotides outside the gene matches: 9. The CDR3 has 15 amino acids. Germline CDR1 SGHRS, CDR2 YFSETQ. The DNA for the CDR3 is TGCGCCAGCAGTCGGCTAGCGGGAGTGGGGGAGACCCAGTACTTC. Protein: CASSRLAGVGETQYF. Supplemented by reference TRBV5-1 and TRBJ2-5, the full variable domain reads KAGVTQTPRYLIKTRGQQVTLSCSPISGHRSVSWYQQTPGQGLQFLFEYFSETQRNKGNFPGRFSGRQFSNSRSEMNVSTLELGDSALYLCASSRLAGVGETQYFGPGTRLLVL.

The chain is built from TRBV5-1 and TRBJ1-2; D not certain. With 0 bases removed from V and 1 base from J, the gap between germline ends came to 7 bases. Germline V gives CDR1 SGHRS, CDR2 YFSETQ. The CDR3 has 14 amino acids. The CDR3 DNA follows: TGCGCCAGCAGCTTGGGAGTTTTTAACTATGGCTACACCTTC. Residues: CASSLGVFNYGYTF.

CDR3 coding DNA: TGCAGCGTTGGCAGGGATAGCACAGATACGCAGTATTTT. The encoded protein is CSVGRDSTDTQYF. J is TRBJ2-3 and V is TRBV29-1; tentative D call: TRBD1 (5 bases). There are 13 residues in the CDR3. Trimming took off 4 bases at V and 0 bases at J, with 8 bases between the two ends. The V gene's germline CDR1 is SQVTM and CDR2 ANQGSEA.

V gene TRBV29-1 combines with J gene TRBJ2-3, with D possibly being TRBD2 (6 bases). This CDR3 spans 16 amino acids. V was clipped by 6 bases and J by 3 bases, with 22 bases between them. Germline V CDR1 and CDR2: SQVTM, ANQGSEA. This CDR3 is CSVLGASALGTDTQYF. In nucleotides, the CDR3 is TGCAGCGTCCTAGGGGCTAGCGCCCTGGGAACAGATACGCAGTATTTT.

In regard to this clone: Other DNA sequences in the sample encode the same CDR3. The rearrangement joins TRBV9 to TRBJ2-5, with a tentative D call TRBD2 (6 bases). Germline values: CDR1 SGDLS, CDR2 YYNGEE. The ends were cut back, 4 bases at V and 3 bases at J, with 13 bases in the middle. This CDR3 has 14 amino acids. In DNA, the CDR3 is TGTGCCAGCAGCCCCCCGTGGGGGGAAGAGACCCAGTACTTC. It codes for CASSPPWGEETQYF.

The rearrangement joins TRBV9 to TRBJ2-2; D is ambiguous. This CDR3 has 15 amino acids. The germline V gene encodes CDR1 SGDLS and CDR2 YYNGEE. Trimming removed 0 bases from V and 9 bases from J, with 15 bases in between. CDR3 amino acids: CASSVGGAGVRELFF. DNA for the CDR3: TGTGCCAGCAGCGTAGGAGGAGCCGGTGTAAGGGAGCTGTTTTTT.

The rearrangement links TRBV7-6 to TRBJ2-7; 8 nucleotides align to TRBD2. From germline, CDR1 is SGHVS and CDR2 FNYEAQ. After removal of 4 bases from V and 4 bases from J, the junction contained 9 bases not matched to a gene. CDR3 length equals 15 residues. The CDR3 is CASSSQAGERYEQYF. The CDR3 nucleotides are TGTGCCAGCAGCTCCCAAGCGGGAGAAAGGTACGAGCAGTACTTC.

J is TRBJ2-7 and V is TRBV10-3; the match to TRBD2 covers 10 bases. The V and J ends lost 8 bases and 3 bases, in that order; junction bases with no gene match: 7. This CDR3 comprises 14 residues. CDR1 ENHRY and CDR2 SYGVKD come from the germline V gene. The CDR3 DNA follows: TGTGCCATCTCCACTAGCGGGAAGGTCTACGAGCAGTACTTC. Residues: CAISTSGKVYEQYF.

The rearrangement uses TRBV5-4 and TRBJ2-7; 9 bases match TRBD1. Germline CDR1 and CDR2: SGHNT and YYREEE (reference sequence). V shed 0 bases, J shed 6 bases, and the junction held 10 bases outside the gene matches. The CDR3 loop spans 16 amino acids. CDR3 loop: CASSLGGTGPVREQYF. For the CDR3, the DNA is TGTGCCAGCAGCTTGGGGGGGACAGGGCCGGTTCGCGAGCAGTACTTC.

V and J are TRBV9 and TRBJ2-1, with D possibly being TRBD1 (6 bases). Per germline, CDR1 SGDLS and CDR2 YYNGEE. The ends were cut back, 6 bases at V and 8 bases at J, with 18 bases in the middle. The CDR3 covers 14 residues. CDR3 coding DNA: TGTGCCAGCAATAGGGGGACGCCACGGGATGAGCAGTTCTTC. Amino acid sequence: CASNRGTPRDEQFF.

The chain uses TRBV6-6 and TRBJ2-2, with TRBD1 matching over 8 bases. CDR1 is MNHNY, CDR2 SVGAGI, per germline (reference sequence). The CDR3 is 16 residues long. V was clipped by 6 bases and J by 7 bases; unmatched bases: 13. CDR3 sequence: CASSLRTGWSSGELFF. DNA of the CDR3: TGTGCCAGCAGCCTAAGGACAGGGTGGTCGAGCGGGGAGCTGTTTTTT.

The rearrangement links TRBV5-1 to TRBJ1-1; 11 bases are a match to TRBD1. CDR1 and CDR2 (germline): SGHRS, YFSETQ. With V trimmed by 3 bases and J by 10 bases, 8 bases remained unmatched. The CDR3 consists of 14 residues. The DNA of the CDR3 is TGCGCCAGCAGCTCCATAGGACAGGGGGCAGTAGCTTTCTTT. This translates into CASSSIGQGAVAFF. Complete variable domain (other parts from reference TRBV5-1 and TRBJ1-1): KAGVTQTPRYLIKTRGQQVTLSCSPISGHRSVSWYQQTPGQGLQFLFEYFSETQRNKGNFPGRFSGRQFSNSRSEMNVSTLELGDSALYLCASSSIGQGAVAFFGQGTRLTVV.

The CDR3 nucleotides are TGTGCCAGCAGTGAACAGGGTTACGAGCAGTACTTC. It is translated as CASSEQGYEQYF. The gene calls are TRBV6-1 and TRBJ2-7; maybe TRBD1 (5 bases). The CDR3 length is 12 residues. V was pared by 2 bases and J by 4 bases, with 6 bases between. Germline-derived CDR1 and CDR2 are MNHNS and SASEGT.

The chain couples TRBV4-3 to TRBJ2-3; D may be TRBD2 (6 bases). From germline, CDR1 is LGHNA and CDR2 YSLEER. The CDR3 contains 14 residues. The V end was cut by 3 bases, the J end by 6 bases, with 13 bases between. This chain's CDR3 is CASSQGREGDTQYF. CDR3 DNA: TGCGCCAGCAGCCAGGGGCGGGAAGGGGATACGCAGTATTTT.

The V and J genes are TRBV7-9 and TRBJ2-7; unclear D gene. Germline CDR1 and CDR2: SEHNR and FQNEAQ (reference sequence). V gave up 5 bases and J gave up 1 base, with 9 bases separating them. The CDR3 is 13 residues long. The CDR3 region has the DNA TGTGCCAGCAGCCCCCAAGCTTCCTACGAGCAGTACTTC. Its protein product is CASSPQASYEQYF.

This chain joins TRBV10-2 and TRBJ1-2; D remains unclear. The CDR3 runs 14 residues. V dropped 2 bases and J dropped 4 bases, with 11 bases sitting between them. CDR1 is WSHSY and CDR2 is SAAADI in the germline V gene. DNA of the CDR3: TGCGCCAGCAGTGAGCTCGAGCGGGGCTATGGCTACACCTTC. Protein: CASSELERGYGYTF.